This TCR beta chain stems from a study of T-cell reconstitution after alpha-beta-depleted transplantation in children. Note on this clonotype: The target antigen is unknown.

TCRbeta library preparation incorporated unique molecular identifiers. Each CDR3 protein is one row after TCRdb ran MiXCR on the PCR reads. Of approximately 82,000 distinct CDR3 sequences in the sample, roughly 16% were seen once. This CDR3 has 15 amino acids. J was trimmed by 1 base and V by 2 bases; bases with no gene match: 6. Germline CDR1 and CDR2: DFQATT and SNEGSKA (reference sequence). Whole-study results and caveats: Surviving recipient T cells and intrathymic progenitors accounted for some patients' high TCRbeta diversity at day 60.

The TCR sequence derives from a male patient aged 2 to 9 who had a stem cell transplant for acute lymphoblastic leukemia, so the T cells may come from the graft donor. The rearrangement uses TRBV20-1 and TRBJ2-5; the match to TRBD1 covers 8 bases. The source was PBMCs, mostly from graft donor cells, collected 180 days after TCRalphabeta/CD19-depleted stem cell transplant. The DNA of the CDR3 is TGCAGTGCTAGACCTCGGGACAGGTCCCAAGAGACCCAGTACTTC. Translated, it gives CSARPRDRSQETQYF.